The 25 T cell receptor beta chains presented below share a single source sample, sequenced in a study of T-cell memory formation after mild COVID-19. From the 5' RACE reads, TCRdb called clonotypes with MiXCR, one entry per CDR3 protein. The sample includes around 250,000 distinct CDR3 sequences, around 15% of them seen just once. The sample consisted of PBMCs or a T cell subset sorted from them (not recorded which). All receptors derive from a man aged 18 to 30 who had mild COVID-19 (a few samples of this study predate the infection). Cell type and time point are not known.

This clonotype was seen only a few times. The chain joins TRBV7-2 to TRBJ2-1; possible D gene TRBD2, 5 bases. CDR1 is SGHTA, CDR2 FQGNSA, per germline. This CDR3 comprises 16 residues. With 2 bases removed from V and 5 bases from J, the gap between germline ends came to 16 bases. The CDR3 DNA reads as TGTGCCAGCAGCTTACCACCCTGGAGGCTAAACAATGAGCAGTTCTTC. It encodes CASSLPPWRLNNEQFF.

This clonotype was seen a handful of times. This chain joins TRBV2 and TRBJ2-1; either TRBD1 or TRBD2 may fit D (6 bases each). The CDR3 consists of 16 residues. Germline V CDR1 and CDR2: SNHLY, FYNNEI. Between the trimmed V and J ends, which lost 3 bases and 0 bases, there was a span of 12 bases. The CDR3 here is CASSDEGGNSYNEQFF. The DNA for the CDR3 is TGTGCCAGCAGTGATGAGGGGGGCAACTCCTACAATGAGCAGTTCTTC. The whole variable domain, filled in from reference TRBV2 and TRBJ2-1, reads EPEVTQTPSHQVTQMGQEVILRCVPISNHLYFYWYRQILGQKVEFLVSFYNNEISEKSEIFDDQFSVERPDGSNFTLKIRSTKLEDSAMYFCASSDEGGNSYNEQFFGPGTRLTVL.

This clonotype occurred a few times. The gene calls are TRBV11-3 and TRBJ1-1; D not resolved. Germline loops: CDR1 SGHNT, CDR2 YENEEA. Trimming cost V 3 bases and J 1 base, with 6 bases left between them. The CDR3 runs 13 residues. The CDR3: CASSFDKNTEAFF. CDR3 sequence (DNA): TGTGCCAGCAGCTTCGATAAGAACACTGAAGCTTTCTTT.

J is TRBJ1-2 and V is TRBV6-2 or TRBV6-3; 8 bases align to TRBD1. The CDR3 length is 16 residues. V gave up 0 bases and J gave up 4 bases; unmatched junction bases: 7. The germline V gene encodes CDR1 MNHEY and CDR2 SVGEGT. The CDR3 is CASSYSKQDRAYGYTF. The CDR3 nucleotides read TGTGCCAGCAGTTACTCGAAACAGGACAGGGCCTATGGCTACACCTTC.

The chain links TRBV9 to TRBJ2-5; D may be TRBD1 (5 bases). Trimming took 2 bases from V and 3 from J, leaving 8 bases between them. The CDR3 length is 13 residues. Germline lookup yields CDR1 SGDLS and CDR2 YYNGEE. The CDR3 nucleotides read TGTGCCAGCAGCGTTTCAGGGAAAGAGACCCAGTACTTC. This encodes CASSVSGKETQYF.

This clonotype was seen a handful of times. This chain links TRBV29-1 with TRBJ2-1; a possible D gene is TRBD1 (6 bases). The CDR3 covers 15 residues. V lost 3 bases and J lost 5, with 17 bases in between. Looked up from germline, CDR1 is SQVTM and CDR2 is ANQGSEA. CDR3 DNA sequence: TGCAGCGTTGACGGAGTGGGGGACACCAACAATGAGCAGTTCTTC. Its translation is CSVDGVGDTNNEQFF.

V and J are TRBV28 and TRBJ1-5; D unclear. CDR1 is MDHEN and CDR2 is SYDVKM in the germline V gene. This CDR3 has 17 residues. Deletions cut 5 bases from V and 4 bases from J, with 21 bases between. This CDR3 reads CASSMPSAAPGNQPQHF. CDR3 bases: TGTGCCAGCAGTATGCCCTCGGCAGCCCCGGGAAATCAGCCCCAGCATTTT.

V and J are TRBV7-2 and TRBJ1-1, with 8 positions matching TRBD1. The CDR3 has 14 amino acids. Germline V gene data show CDR1 as SGHTA and CDR2 as FQGNSA. Trimming cost V 4 bases and J 7 bases; bases outside gene matches: 8. The CDR3 nucleotides read TGTGCCAGCAGCTCTCAGGGGGCGAGTGGTGAAGCTTTCTTT. It translates to CASSSQGASGEAFF.

This clonotype turned up a few times. V and J are TRBV28 and TRBJ1-4, with D unclear. Germline V lookup: CDR1 MDHEN, CDR2 SYDVKM. The germline V and J ends were trimmed by 8 bases and 0 bases, with 10 bases remaining between them. This CDR3 spans 14 amino acids. The CDR3 is CASHLGTTNEKLFF. The CDR3 DNA is TGTGCCAGCCACCTAGGGACAACTAATGAAAAACTGTTTTTT.

This clonotype has a handful of counts. The chain combines TRBV12-3 or TRBV12-4 with TRBJ2-3; 11 bases fit TRBD1. The trim removed 7 bases at V and 9 bases at J, leaving 9 bases unmatched. CDR3 length: 14 residues. The CDR3 is CASTFGQGARTQYF. The CDR3, as DNA: TGTGCCAGCACCTTCGGACAGGGGGCAAGGACGCAGTATTTT.

This clonotype was picked up many times. This chain uses TRBV7-6 with TRBJ2-1; 10 bases align to TRBD2. The CDR3 extends over 15 amino acids. Per the germline V gene, CDR1 is SGHVS and CDR2 is FNYEAQ. V lost 5 bases, J lost 6 bases, and 7 bases stayed unmatched. CDR3 loop: CASSQGLASTNEQFF. The CDR3 DNA reads as TGTGCCAGCAGCCAGGGACTAGCGAGTACCAATGAGCAGTTCTTC. Supplemented by reference TRBV7-6 and TRBJ2-1, the full variable domain reads GAGVSQSPRYKVTKRGQDVALRCDPISGHVSLYWYRQALGQGPEFLTYFNYEAQQDKSGLPNDRFSAERPEGSISTLTIQRTEQRDSAMYRCASSQGLASTNEQFFGPGTRLTVL.

The V gene is TRBV6-5, the J gene TRBJ1-1, with D possibly matching TRBD1 (6 bases). The CDR3 extends over 12 amino acids. CDR1 is MNHEY and CDR2 is SVGAGI in the germline V gene. Trimming took off 5 bases at V and 9 bases at J, with 13 bases between the two ends. The CDR3 DNA sequence: TGTGCCAGCAGTGACCCTCAGGGGAAAGCTTTCTTT. This translates into CASSDPQGKAFF.

The chain is built from TRBV7-9 and TRBJ2-7; 7 bases map to TRBD1. There are 13 residues in the CDR3. V lost 4 bases and J lost 4; bases outside the gene matches: 4. Germline V gene data show CDR1 as SEHNR and CDR2 as FQNEAQ (reference sequence). DNA of the CDR3: TGTGCCAGCAGCTCGACGACAGGGTACGAGCAGTACTTC. Translated: CASSSTTGYEQYF.

The V and J genes are TRBV6-5 and TRBJ1-1, with D perhaps TRBD1 (6 bases). This CDR3 is built from 13 residues. V dropped 3 bases and J dropped 8 bases, with 13 bases sitting between them. Germline V gives CDR1 MNHEY, CDR2 SVGAGI. CDR3 bases: TGTGCCAGCAGTTATACGGATGGGGGCGAAGCTTTCTTT. This encodes CASSYTDGGEAFF.

The sample holds a few counts of this clonotype. The rearrangement uses TRBV25-1 and TRBJ1-1; D uncertain. Germline loops: CDR1 MGHDK, CDR2 SYGVNS. V was shortened by 4 bases and J by 4 bases, with 10 bases between the two germline ends. The CDR3 length is 13 residues. CDR3 residues: CASSVGFVTEAFF. CDR3 sequence (DNA): TGTGCCAGCAGTGTAGGGTTTGTCACTGAAGCTTTCTTT. The variable domain in full, with the rest retrieved from reference TRBV25-1 and TRBJ1-1, is EADIYQTPRYLVIGTGKKITLECSQTMGHDKMYWYQQDPGMELHLIHYSYGVNSTEKGDLSSESTVSRIRTEHFPLTLESARPSHTSQYLCASSVGFVTEAFFGQGTRLTVV.

This clonotype was detected only once. V and J are TRBV5-5 and TRBJ2-5; the match to TRBD2 covers 7 bases. Germline loops: CDR1 SGHKS, CDR2 YYEKEE (reference sequence). V dropped 0 bases and J dropped 2; count of bases not matched to a gene: 10. This CDR3 comprises 17 residues. CDR3 residues: CASSLDAGRGGQETQYF. As DNA, the CDR3 is TGTGCCAGCAGCTTGGATGCAGGGAGGGGTGGACAAGAGACCCAGTACTTC.

The chain joins TRBV7-2 to TRBJ2-3; 10 nucleotides match TRBD2. Looked up from germline, CDR1 is SGHTA and CDR2 is FQGNSA. V lost 4 bases and J lost 1; bases outside the gene matches: 17. The CDR3 length is 20 residues. This chain's CDR3 is CASSSPTSGTPAVRTDTQYF. DNA of the CDR3: TGTGCCAGCAGCTCCCCCACTAGCGGGACCCCGGCAGTACGCACAGATACGCAGTATTTT.

This clonotype was seen a single time. V usage is TRBV4-1 and J usage is TRBJ1-1; D might be TRBD1 (6 bases). The CDR3 runs to 17 residues. Germline V gene lookup returns CDR1 MGHRA and CDR2 YSYEKL. V was cut by 4 bases and J by 1 base, with 19 bases left in between. The CDR3 nucleotides are TGCGCCAGCAGCCTGGGCTCTACCGGGACAAGGAACACTGAAGCTTTCTTT. Amino acid sequence: CASSLGSTGTRNTEAFF.

The table lists this clonotype with a few counts. The rearrangement joins TRBV7-9 to TRBJ1-5; D perhaps matches TRBD1 (6 bases). Looked up from germline, CDR1 is SEHNR and CDR2 is FQNEAQ (reference sequence). Deletions cut 5 bases from V and 4 bases from J, with 12 bases between. The CDR3 spans 14 residues. CDR3 DNA sequence: TGTGCCAGCAGCGTGGGGGGGGCAAATCAGCCCCAGCATTTT. As protein: CASSVGGANQPQHF.

In its sample, this clonotype was seen many times. The chain employs TRBV12-3 or TRBV12-4 and TRBJ2-7; D might be TRBD1 (5 bases). Trimming took 6 bases from V and 1 from J, leaving 7 bases between them. The CDR3 extends over 12 amino acids. CDR3 in amino acids: CASSPGSYEQYF. CDR3 bases: TGTGCCAGCAGCCCAGGGTCCTACGAGCAGTACTTC.

The V gene is TRBV5-6, the J gene TRBJ2-7, with D uncertain. Germline CDR1 reads SGHDT; CDR2 reads YYEEEE. This CDR3 contains 14 residues. Between the trimmed V and J ends, which lost 4 bases and 1 base, there was a span of 12 bases. CDR3 DNA: TGTGCCAGCAGCCCCGCTCATGGGTCCTACGAGCAGTACGTC. This gives the protein CASSPAHGSYEQYV.

A few counts support this clonotype. J is TRBJ2-7 and V is TRBV2; maybe TRBD1 (6 bases). The CDR3 spans 11 residues. Between the trimmed V and J ends, which lost 8 bases and 1 base, there was a span of 6 bases. Germline V lookup: CDR1 SNHLY, CDR2 FYNNEI. In DNA, the CDR3 is TGTGCCAGCGGACAGTCCTACGAGCAGTACGTC. Amino acids: CASGQSYEQYV.

The CDR3 DNA reads as TGCGCCAGCAGCTCCGAAATAGCCTCTGGGGCCAACGTCCTGACTTTC. It encodes CASSSEIASGANVLTF. The V and J genes are TRBV5-1 and TRBJ2-6; D ambiguous. This CDR3 spans 16 amino acids. V was trimmed by 3 bases and J by 0 bases, leaving 10 bases between them. The germline gives CDR1 SGHRS, CDR2 YFSETQ.

The chain joins TRBV7-8 to TRBJ1-1; maybe TRBD1 (6 bases). The CDR3 sequence is 15 residues long. Germline assignment: CDR1 SGHVS and CDR2 FQNEAQ. V lost 6 bases and J 0 bases, leaving 14 bases between the germline ends. The CDR3 region is CASSSRAGVNTEAFF. CDR3 DNA sequence: TGTGCCAGCAGTTCCAGAGCAGGGGTGAACACTGAAGCTTTCTTT.

CDR3 nucleotide sequence: TGTGCCAGCAGCCAAGATGCGATGAACACTGAAGCTTTCTTT. Amino acids: CASSQDAMNTEAFF. The genes are TRBV4-2 and TRBJ1-1; D is undetermined. This CDR3 is built from 14 residues. From germline, CDR1 is LGHNA and CDR2 YNFKEQ. V dropped 0 bases and J dropped 0 bases, with 5 bases sitting between them.